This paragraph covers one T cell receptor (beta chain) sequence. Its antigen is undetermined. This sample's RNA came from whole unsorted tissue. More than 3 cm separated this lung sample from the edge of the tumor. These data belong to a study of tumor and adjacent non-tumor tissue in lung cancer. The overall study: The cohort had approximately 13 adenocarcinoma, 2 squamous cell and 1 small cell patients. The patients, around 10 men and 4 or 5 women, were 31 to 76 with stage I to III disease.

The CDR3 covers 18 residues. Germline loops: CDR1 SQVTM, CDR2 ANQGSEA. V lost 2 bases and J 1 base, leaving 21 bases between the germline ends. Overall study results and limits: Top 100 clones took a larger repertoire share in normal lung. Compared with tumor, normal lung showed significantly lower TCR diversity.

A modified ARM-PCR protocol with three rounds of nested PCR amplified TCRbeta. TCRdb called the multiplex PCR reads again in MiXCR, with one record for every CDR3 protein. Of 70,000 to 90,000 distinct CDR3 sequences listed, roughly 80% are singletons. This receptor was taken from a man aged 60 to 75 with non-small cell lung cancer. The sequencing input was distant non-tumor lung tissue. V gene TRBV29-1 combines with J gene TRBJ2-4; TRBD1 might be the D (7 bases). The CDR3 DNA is TGCAGCGTTGAACTCCCGGGGGCGGGCAGGGGGGCCAAAAACATTCAGTACTTC. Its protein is CSVELPGAGRGAKNIQYF.